This T cell receptor (beta chain) was identified in a study of post-analysis software for immune sequencing data. The authors incorporated unique molecular identifiers into the TCR beta cDNA libraries. Input of roughly 0.95 to 10 million T cells yielded 400,000 to 550,000 cDNA molecules. TCRdb re-called the PCR reads with MiXCR, one entry per CDR3 protein. The sample yields some 700,000 distinct CDR3 sequences, over 45% seen once. Of note for this clonotype: Antigen specificity is unknown.

Whole-study results and caveats: By F measure, strong co-clustering occurred among samples prepared in the same batch. A significant reduction in normalized Chao1 diversity was observed in multiple sclerosis patients versus controls. TRBV5-6, TRBV5-1 and TRBV20-1 were among five TRBV segments more frequent in patients than controls.

V dropped 3 bases and J dropped 7; count of bases not matched to a gene: 5. The CDR3 totals 13 residues. CDR1 is LNHNV, CDR2 YYDKDF, per germline (reference sequence). The material sequenced was blood. This clonotype was sampled from a girl aged 2 to 10 with multiple sclerosis. The chain recombines TRBV15 with TRBJ2-5, with TRBD1 matching 7 bases. The DNA for the CDR3 is TGTGCCACCAGCAGGACAGGGTTAGTGACCCAGTACTTC. Its translation is CATSRTGLVTQYF.